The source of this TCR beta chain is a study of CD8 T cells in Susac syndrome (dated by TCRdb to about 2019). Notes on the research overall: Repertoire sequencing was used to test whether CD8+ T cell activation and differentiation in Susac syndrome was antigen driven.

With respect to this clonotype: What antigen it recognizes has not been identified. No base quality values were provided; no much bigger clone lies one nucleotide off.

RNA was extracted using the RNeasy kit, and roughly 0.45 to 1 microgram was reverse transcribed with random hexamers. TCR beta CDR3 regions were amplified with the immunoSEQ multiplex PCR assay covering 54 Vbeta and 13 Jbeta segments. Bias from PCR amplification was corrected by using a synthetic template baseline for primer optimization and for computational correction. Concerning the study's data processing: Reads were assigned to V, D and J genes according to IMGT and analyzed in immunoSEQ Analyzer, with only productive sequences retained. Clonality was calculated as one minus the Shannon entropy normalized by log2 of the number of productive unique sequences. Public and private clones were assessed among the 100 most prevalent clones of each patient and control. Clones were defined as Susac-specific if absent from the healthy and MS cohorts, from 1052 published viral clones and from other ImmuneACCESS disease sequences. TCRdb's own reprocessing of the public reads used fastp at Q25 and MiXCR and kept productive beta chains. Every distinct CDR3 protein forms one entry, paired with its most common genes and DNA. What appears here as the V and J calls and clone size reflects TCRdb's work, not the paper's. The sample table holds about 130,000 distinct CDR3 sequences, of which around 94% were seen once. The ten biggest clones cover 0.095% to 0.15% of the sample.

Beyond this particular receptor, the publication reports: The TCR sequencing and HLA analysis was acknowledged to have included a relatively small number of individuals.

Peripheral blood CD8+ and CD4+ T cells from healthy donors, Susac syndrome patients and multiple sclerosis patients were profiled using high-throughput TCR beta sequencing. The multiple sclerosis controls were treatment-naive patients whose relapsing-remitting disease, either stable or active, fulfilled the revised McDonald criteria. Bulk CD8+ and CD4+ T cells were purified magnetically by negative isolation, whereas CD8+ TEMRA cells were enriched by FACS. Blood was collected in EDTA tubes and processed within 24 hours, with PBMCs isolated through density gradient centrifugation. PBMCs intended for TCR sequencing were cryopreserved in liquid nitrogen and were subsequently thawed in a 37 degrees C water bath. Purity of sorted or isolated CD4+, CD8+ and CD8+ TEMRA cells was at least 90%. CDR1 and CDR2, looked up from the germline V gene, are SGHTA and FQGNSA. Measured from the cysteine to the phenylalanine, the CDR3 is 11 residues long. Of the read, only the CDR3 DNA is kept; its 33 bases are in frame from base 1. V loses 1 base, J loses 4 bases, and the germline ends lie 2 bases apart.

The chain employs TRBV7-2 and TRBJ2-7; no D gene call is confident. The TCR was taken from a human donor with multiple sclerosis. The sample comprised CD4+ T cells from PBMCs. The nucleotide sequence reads TGTGCCAGCAGCTTAGAGTACGAGCAGTACTTC. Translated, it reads CASSLEYEQYF.